One and the same sample provided the 7 T cell receptor beta chains below, sequenced in a study of shared clonotypes between healthy human individuals. Assay: immunoSEQ multiplex PCR; the TCRdb copy retains only in-frame clones and omits some. The profile shows roughly 2.4 million clones, 95% of them singletons. The sample taken for sequencing was naive CD4+ T cells sorted from blood. Subset of the sample: CD45RA+ positively selected. These TCRs come from a man between 18 and 29 years old in good health.

Remarks on this clone: This same CDR3 is encoded by further DNA sequences in the sample. The chain uses TRBV29-1 and TRBJ2-3; 7 bases align to TRBD2. The CDR3 spans 13 residues. With 6 bases clipped from V and 4 bases from J, the junction kept 7 bases outside the gene matches. Germline V gives CDR1 SQVTM, CDR2 ANQGSEA. CDR3 protein: CSVREGSADTQYF. CDR3 DNA: TGCAGCGTCAGGGAGGGCAGCGCAGATACGCAGTATTTT.

The chain is built from TRBV9 and TRBJ2-5; a possible D gene is TRBD1 (6 bases). Trimming removed 4 bases from V and 5 bases from J, with 12 bases in between. CDR1 SGDLS and CDR2 YYNGEE come from the germline V gene. The CDR3 contains 13 residues. This CDR3 is CASSSQGYETQYF. CDR3 nucleotide sequence: TGTGCCAGCAGCTCACAGGGTTACGAGACCCAGTACTTC.

The CDR3 region is CASGLSYEQYF. In nucleotides, the CDR3 is TGTGCCAGCGGACTATCTTACGAGCAGTACTTC. The chain is built from TRBV6-6 and TRBJ2-7; a possible D gene is TRBD2 (6 bases). This CDR3 contains 11 residues. CDR1 is MNHNY and CDR2 is SVGAGI in the germline V gene (reference sequence). V shed 8 bases and J shed 4 bases, with 9 bases lying between them.

This clone was detected only once. The V and J genes are TRBV10-3 and TRBJ2-7; no definite D call. Germline V CDR1 and CDR2: ENHRY, SYGVKD. The ends were cut back, 1 base at V and 3 bases at J, with 13 bases in the middle. The CDR3 has 15 residues. CDR3 nucleotides: TGTGCCATCAGTGAGTATTTTCAGACCAGCTACGAGCAGTACTTC. This gives the protein CAISEYFQTSYEQYF.

The V gene is TRBV14, the J gene TRBJ1-3; D might be TRBD1 (6 bases). The CDR3 length is 18 residues. Trimming cost V 3 bases and J 0 bases, with 18 bases left between them. The germline gives CDR1 SGHDN, CDR2 FVKESK. The CDR3 bases are TGTGCCAGCAGCCACCCCTGGGGGCGCCTAGACTCTGGAAACACCATATATTTT. As protein: CASSHPWGRLDSGNTIYF.

The chain is built from TRBV9 and TRBJ2-3; TRBD2 matches at 12 bases. CDR1 and CDR2 (germline): SGDLS, YYNGEE. V shed 3 bases and J 3 bases; nucleotides not matched to a gene: 8. The CDR3 extends over 17 amino acids. CDR3 DNA sequence: TGTGCCAGCAGCGCGACTAGCGGGGGTTTTGGGACAGATACGCAGTATTTT. Residues: CASSATSGGFGTDTQYF.

The rearrangement joins TRBV5-1 to TRBJ1-1, with 9 positions matching TRBD1. Germline assignment: CDR1 SGHRS and CDR2 YFSETQ. The CDR3 has 15 residues. The V segment lost 0 bases and the J segment 10 bases; nucleotides outside the gene matches: 10. CDR3 in DNA: TGCGCCAGCAGCTTGGGGGACAGGGATAAGGTCGGAGCTTTCTTT. The encoded protein is CASSLGDRDKVGAFF.